The 31 T cell receptor beta chains in this list originate from one sample, sequenced in a study of blood T cell repertoires in COVID-19. Data came from immunoSEQ multiplex PCR; TCRdb stores just in-frame clones and leaves some out. The table shows some 150,000 clones, with around 92% occurring only once. Sequencing used peripheral blood. The source of these receptors is a man aged 55 to 69 with acute or convalescent COVID-19.

V and J are TRBV18 and TRBJ2-3, with 10 bases lining up with TRBD2. Germline V lookup: CDR1 KGHSH, CDR2 LQKENI. This CDR3 has 15 residues. The junction had 2 bases not matched to a gene; V was cut back by 3 bases and J by 2 bases. The CDR3 sequence: CASSPLAGVTDTQYF. CDR3 DNA sequence: TGTGCCAGCTCACCCCTAGCGGGGGTCACAGATACGCAGTATTTT.

V usage is TRBV7-6 and J usage is TRBJ2-1, with TRBD2 identical over 14 bases. V was pared by 0 bases and J by 6 bases, with 7 bases of the junction left unmatched. The CDR3 extends over 18 amino acids. Germline CDR1 SGHVS, CDR2 FNYEAQ. CDR3 in amino acids: CASSLAGRTSGGLNEQFF. The CDR3 DNA sequence: TGTGCCAGCAGCTTAGCAGGCCGGACTAGCGGGGGGCTCAATGAGCAGTTCTTC.

The V call is TRBV12-5, the J call TRBJ2-1, with 9 bases aligning to TRBD2. Germline V gene data show CDR1 as LGHNT and CDR2 as FRNRAP. The V segment lost 4 bases and the J segment 5 bases; nucleotides outside the gene matches: 6. This CDR3 contains 15 residues. The CDR3 protein is CASGSERGVNNEQFF. The CDR3 DNA follows: TGTGCTAGTGGTTCCGAGCGGGGGGTCAACAATGAGCAGTTCTTC.

This chain uses TRBV12-3 or TRBV12-4 with TRBJ1-2; D ambiguous. V dropped 3 bases and J dropped 2 bases, with 7 bases sitting between them. The CDR3 is 13 amino acids. In DNA form, the CDR3 reads TGTGCCAGCAGTTTTTCGCAGAACTATGGCTACACCTTC. Its translation: CASSFSQNYGYTF.

This chain links TRBV28 with TRBJ2-7, with TRBD1 matching over 7 bases. Germline V gene sequence: CDR1 MDHEN, CDR2 SYDVKM. J was trimmed by 4 bases and V by 5 bases; bases with no gene match: 8. The CDR3 is 14 amino acids. The CDR3 protein is CASSGHRGNYEQYF. CDR3 bases: TGTGCCAGCAGTGGGCACAGGGGTAATTACGAGCAGTACTTC.

The chain carries TRBV19 and TRBJ1-2, with 7 nucleotides matching TRBD1. V lost 1 base, J lost 2 bases, and 4 bases stayed unmatched. This CDR3 spans 15 amino acids. In germline, CDR1 is LNHDA, CDR2 SQIVND (reference sequence). CDR3 in DNA: TGTGCCAGTAGTATAGGGACAGGAGTCAACTATGGCTACACCTTC. The encoded protein is CASSIGTGVNYGYTF.

On this clone: The same CDR3 is also encoded by other DNA sequences in this sample. V gene TRBV5-1 combines with J gene TRBJ2-3; 8 nucleotides line up with TRBD2. Germline V gene sequence: CDR1 SGHRS, CDR2 YFSETQ. V gave up 4 bases and J gave up 4 bases; unmatched junction bases: 8. The CDR3 extends over 15 amino acids. In nucleotides, the CDR3 is TGCGCCAGCAGCCTCGGGACGGGGGGGGCAGATACGCAGTATTTT. It encodes CASSLGTGGADTQYF.

This clone was recorded only once. The V gene is TRBV5-5, the J gene TRBJ2-7; 7 bases map to TRBD1. The germline V gene has CDR1 SGHKS and CDR2 YYEKEE (reference sequence). The V and J ends lost 4 bases and 6 bases, in that order; junction bases with no gene match: 13. This CDR3 spans 15 amino acids. The CDR3 protein is CASSPKVGGPIEQYF. In nucleotides, the CDR3 is TGTGCCAGCAGCCCCAAGGTAGGGGGCCCCATCGAGCAGTACTTC.

The gene calls are TRBV3-1 (or the pseudogene TRBV3-2) and TRBJ1-2; no clear D. The CDR3 has 14 amino acids. Germline V gives CDR1 LGHDT, CDR2 YNNKEL (reference sequence). Trimming pared 7 bases from V and 8 bases from J, leaving 20 bases between. The CDR3: CASNSGGDIFGYTF. For the CDR3, the DNA is TGTGCCAGCAACTCGGGAGGAGATATTTTCGGCTACACCTTC.

The CDR3, as DNA: TGTGCCTGGAGTAGGCAGGGGGCAAATGGCTACACCTTC. Amino acids: CAWSRQGANGYTF. The J gene is TRBJ1-2, the V gene TRBV30, with 8 bases aligning to TRBD1. The trim removed 2 bases at V and 6 bases at J, leaving 5 bases unmatched. The germline gives CDR1 GTSNPN, CDR2 SVGIG (reference sequence). This CDR3 is built from 13 residues. Using reference TRBV30 and TRBJ1-2 for the parts outside the CDR3, the full variable domain is SQTIHQWPATLVQPVGSPLSLECTVEGTSNPNLYWYRQAAGRGLQLLFYSVGIGQISSEVPQNLSASRPQDRQFILSSKKLLLSDSGFYLCAWSRQGANGYTFGSGTRLTVV.

This chain connects TRBV5-4 to TRBJ1-1; D is unresolved. The CDR3 extends over 14 amino acids. Per germline, CDR1 SGHNT and CDR2 YYREEE (reference sequence). The V gene lost 1 base and the J gene lost 2 bases, with 9 bases spanning the gap. CDR3 residues: CASSLMDSNTEAFF. CDR3 bases: TGTGCCAGCAGCTTGATGGACTCTAACACTGAAGCTTTCTTT.

The count of this clone is one. The rearrangement uses TRBV11-2 and TRBJ2-7; 10 bases line up with TRBD2. The CDR3 covers 15 residues. The junction had 8 bases not matched to a gene; V was cut back by 5 bases and J by 4 bases. The V gene's germline CDR1 is SGHAT and CDR2 FQNNGV. The CDR3 bases are TGTGCCAGCAGCGTTCGAGCGGGGGGGCCGTACGAGCAGTACTTC. The encoded protein is CASSVRAGGPYEQYF.

V is TRBV5-1 and J is TRBJ2-2; D perhaps matches TRBD2 (5 bases). V lost 0 bases and J lost 3, with 9 bases in between. The CDR3 covers 15 residues. The germline V gene has CDR1 SGHRS and CDR2 YFSETQ. The CDR3 nucleotides are TGCGCCAGCAGCTTGGGAGCGGCCGACACCGGGGAGCTGTTTTTT. This encodes CASSLGAADTGELFF.

In DNA, the CDR3 is TGCGCCAGCAGCTTGAGAGGAACCTCTAACTATGGCTACACCTTC. Its translation: CASSLRGTSNYGYTF. The V gene is TRBV5-1, the J gene TRBJ1-2; no definite D call. The germline V gene encodes CDR1 SGHRS and CDR2 YFSETQ. The CDR3 extends over 15 amino acids. V was shortened by 1 base and J by 0 bases, with 10 bases between the two germline ends.

The chain links TRBV6-5 to TRBJ1-2, with D possibly TRBD1 on 6 matching bases. CDR3 size: 10 residues. CDR1 is MNHEY, CDR2 SVGAGI, per germline. V was trimmed by 10 bases and J by 4 bases, leaving 7 bases between them. DNA for the CDR3: TGTGCCACAGGGGCCTATGGCTACACCTTC. Protein: CATGAYGYTF.

A few counts support this clone. This chain uses TRBV18 with TRBJ2-7, with 7 bases matching TRBD2. The J segment lost 1 base and the V segment lost 1 base, leaving 7 bases of the junction unmatched. The CDR3 spans 16 residues. The germline gives CDR1 KGHSH, CDR2 LQKENI. In DNA, the CDR3 is TGTGCCAGCTCACCACTAAGCCAGGGAGGGTCCTACGAGCAGTACTTC. Translated: CASSPLSQGGSYEQYF. Full variable domain (missing parts from reference TRBV18 and TRBJ2-7): NAGVMQNPRHLVRRRGQEARLRCSPMKGHSHVYWYRQLPEEGLKFMVYLQKENIIDESGMPKERFSAEFPKEGPSILRIQQVVRGDSAAYFCASSPLSQGGSYEQYFGPGTRLTVT.

The genes are TRBV30 and TRBJ1-1, with 9 bases matching TRBD1. Germline V lookup: CDR1 GTSNPN, CDR2 SVGIG (reference sequence). Trimming cost V 4 bases and J 10 bases; bases outside gene matches: 13. The CDR3 has 14 residues. CDR3 protein: CAWMEQGAFSGAFF. The CDR3 DNA reads TGTGCCTGGATGGAACAGGGGGCTTTTTCGGGAGCTTTCTTT.

This clone was observed a few times. This chain connects TRBV15 to TRBJ1-3; 7 nucleotides match TRBD1. Germline V lookup: CDR1 LNHNV, CDR2 YYDKDF (reference sequence). The CDR3 runs 15 residues. Unmatched junction bases numbered 2, after V lost 0 bases and J lost 3 bases. CDR3 nucleotide sequence: TGTGCCACCAGCAGAGATAGACAGGGTGGAAACACCATATATTTT. The encoded protein is CATSRDRQGGNTIYF.

This chain connects TRBV27 to TRBJ1-6; D is uncertain. Deletions cut 0 bases from V and 10 bases from J, with 10 bases between. The CDR3 length is 14 residues. Germline CDR1 reads MNHEY; CDR2 reads SMNVEV (reference sequence). CDR3 DNA sequence: TGTGCCAGCAGTTTATCTTCCGGTCCATCACCCCTCCACTTT. Translated: CASSLSSGPSPLHF.

V is TRBV7-2 and J is TRBJ2-1; D perhaps matches TRBD2 (7 bases). V gave up 6 bases and J gave up 2 bases, with 14 bases separating them. Germline V gene sequence: CDR1 SGHTA, CDR2 FQGNSA. This CDR3 comprises 15 residues. CDR3 loop: CASRPGGQTYNEQFF. Written as DNA, the CDR3 is TGTGCCAGCAGGCCGGGGGGCCAAACCTACAATGAGCAGTTCTTC. The full variable domain, in which reference TRBV7-2 and TRBJ2-1 provide the parts outside the CDR3, is GAGVSQSPSNKVTEKGKDVELRCDPISGHTALYWYRQSLGQGLEFLIYFQGNSAPDKSGLPSDRFSAERTGGSVSTLTIQRTQQEDSAVYLCASRPGGQTYNEQFFGPGTRLTVL.

This chain links TRBV7-9 with TRBJ1-1; TRBD1 agrees at 8 bases. Germline trimming cut 6 bases from V and 1 base from J; bases unmatched to any gene: 7. From germline, CDR1 is SEHNR and CDR2 FQNEAQ (reference sequence). The CDR3 has 15 residues. The CDR3 region has the DNA TGTGCCAGCAGACAACAACAGGGGGGGAACACTGAAGCTTTCTTT. This translates into CASRQQQGGNTEAFF.

The chain joins TRBV6-2 or TRBV6-3 to TRBJ1-1; a weak D match, TRBD1 (6 bases). Germline V lookup: CDR1 MNHEY, CDR2 SVGEGT. The CDR3 runs 14 residues. Trimming took 5 bases from V and 1 from J, leaving 11 bases between them. The CDR3 loop reads CASSLQGKNTEAFF. CDR3 bases: TGTGCCAGCAGTCTACAGGGAAAGAACACTGAAGCTTTCTTT.

The chain couples TRBV27 to TRBJ2-4; 7 bases fit TRBD2. Germline loops: CDR1 MNHEY, CDR2 SMNVEV (reference sequence). The V segment lost 5 bases and the J segment 0 bases; nucleotides outside the gene matches: 10. The CDR3 runs to 17 residues. CDR3 protein: CASSREDSHLAKNIQYF. In nucleotides, the CDR3 is TGTGCCAGCAGTCGGGAGGACTCTCATCTAGCCAAAAACATTCAGTACTTC.

This clone was detected ten times or more. V and J are TRBV10-3 and TRBJ1-2; 7 bases are a match to TRBD1. Germline V gives CDR1 ENHRY, CDR2 SYGVKD. The V gene end was trimmed by 9 bases and the J gene end by 0 bases; junction bases not matched to a gene: 7. The CDR3 sequence is 14 residues long. Written as DNA, the CDR3 is TGTGCCATTCCCGGGACAGCGTCTAACTATGGCTACACCTTC. It codes for CAIPGTASNYGYTF.

The chain has TRBV5-1 and TRBJ1-4, with 10 positions matching TRBD1. The CDR3 totals 19 residues. From germline, CDR1 is SGHRS and CDR2 YFSETQ. The ends lost 4 bases at V and 1 base at J; junction bases unmatched: 13. Here the CDR3 reads CASSRAGTGALKTNEKLFF. CDR3 DNA sequence: TGCGCCAGCAGCAGAGCCGGGACAGGGGCGTTAAAAACTAATGAAAAACTGTTTTTT.

The chain links TRBV5-6 to TRBJ1-2, with a weak D call TRBD1 (5 bases). Germline lookup yields CDR1 SGHDT and CDR2 YYEEEE. The CDR3 is made up of 15 amino acids. V lost 6 bases and J lost 1, with 16 bases in between. In nucleotides, the CDR3 is TGTGCCAGCACCCCGGAGGGGAGCCTTAACTATGGCTACACCTTC. Translated, it gives CASTPEGSLNYGYTF.

The V and J genes are TRBV14 and TRBJ2-1; 8 bases are a match to TRBD2. Germline loops: CDR1 SGHDN, CDR2 FVKESK. The CDR3 spans 14 residues. The junction had 8 bases not matched to a gene; V was cut back by 1 base and J by 12 bases. DNA for the CDR3: TGTGCCAGCAGCCAAGCAGTCGGCGGGGGGCCGCAGTTCTTC. Protein: CASSQAVGGGPQFF. Based on the CDR3 plus reference TRBV14 and TRBJ2-1, the full variable domain is EAGVTQFPSHSVIEKGQTVTLRCDPISGHDNLYWYRRVMGKEIKFLLHFVKESKQDESGMPNNRFLAERTGGTYSTLKVQPAELEDSGVYFCASSQAVGGGPQFFGPGTRLTVL.

J is TRBJ1-4 and V is TRBV30, with D unclear. With 1 base removed from V and 7 bases from J, the gap between germline ends came to 10 bases. This CDR3 comprises 13 residues. Germline CDR1 GTSNPN, CDR2 SVGIG (reference sequence). The CDR3 reads CAWSGEPGEKLFF. In nucleotides, the CDR3 is TGTGCCTGGAGTGGAGAACCCGGTGAAAAACTGTTTTTT.

This clone was counted a few times. The chain joins TRBV2 to TRBJ2-2; unclear D gene. The length of the CDR3 is 11 residues. Germline loops: CDR1 SNHLY, CDR2 FYNNEI. Trimming shortened V by 8 bases and J by 5 bases, and 6 bases separated the two germline ends. CDR3 in amino acids: CASQWTGELFF. The CDR3 DNA follows: TGTGCCAGCCAGTGGACCGGGGAGCTGTTTTTT.

The V and J genes are TRBV13 and TRBJ2-3, with 13 bases fitting TRBD2. Germline values: CDR1 PRHDT, CDR2 FYEKMQ (reference sequence). The CDR3 spans 18 residues. V trimming: 5 bases; J trimming: 6 bases; junction bases outside the gene matches: 14. The CDR3 coding sequence is TGTGCCAGCAGCACCTCCCGACTAGCGGGGGGTCGTACGGATACGCAGTATTTT. Residues: CASSTSRLAGGRTDTQYF.

V gene TRBV7-2 combines with J gene TRBJ1-5; possibly TRBD1 for D (6 bases). The V end was cut by 6 bases, the J end by 1 base, with 16 bases between. The CDR3 contains 16 residues. Germline lookup yields CDR1 SGHTA and CDR2 FQGNSA. CDR3 bases: TGTGCCAGCAGTCTGAGGGGGACGGCGAGCAATCAGCCCCAGCATTTT. Translating it yields CASSLRGTASNQPQHF.